This section outlines one TCR beta chain sequence together with its context. The antigen is unknown. The sample comes from a study of T cell responses to AZD1222 COVID-19 vaccine. Study-wide points: The donor group comprised mostly white British people and more females; the analysis possibly underestimated clonal diversity.

Trimming stripped 2 bases from V and 4 bases from J, with 14 bases between. Per germline, CDR1 SGHVS and CDR2 FNYEAQ. The CDR3 length is 15 residues. Profiling relied on immunoSEQ multiplex PCR, and the TCRdb table lists in-frame clones only, not all of them. This sample has under 50,000 clones, with around 80% found just once. The source is an adult who received the MenACWY meningococcal vaccine as a control. Sample: peripheral blood, taken 28 days after the second dose of the MenACWY control vaccine. This chain uses TRBV7-6 with TRBJ2-5; no reliable D call. The CDR3 region is CASSLSSHPGETQYF. The CDR3 DNA follows: TGTGCCAGCAGCTTATCGTCTCACCCGGGAGAGACCCAGTACTTC.